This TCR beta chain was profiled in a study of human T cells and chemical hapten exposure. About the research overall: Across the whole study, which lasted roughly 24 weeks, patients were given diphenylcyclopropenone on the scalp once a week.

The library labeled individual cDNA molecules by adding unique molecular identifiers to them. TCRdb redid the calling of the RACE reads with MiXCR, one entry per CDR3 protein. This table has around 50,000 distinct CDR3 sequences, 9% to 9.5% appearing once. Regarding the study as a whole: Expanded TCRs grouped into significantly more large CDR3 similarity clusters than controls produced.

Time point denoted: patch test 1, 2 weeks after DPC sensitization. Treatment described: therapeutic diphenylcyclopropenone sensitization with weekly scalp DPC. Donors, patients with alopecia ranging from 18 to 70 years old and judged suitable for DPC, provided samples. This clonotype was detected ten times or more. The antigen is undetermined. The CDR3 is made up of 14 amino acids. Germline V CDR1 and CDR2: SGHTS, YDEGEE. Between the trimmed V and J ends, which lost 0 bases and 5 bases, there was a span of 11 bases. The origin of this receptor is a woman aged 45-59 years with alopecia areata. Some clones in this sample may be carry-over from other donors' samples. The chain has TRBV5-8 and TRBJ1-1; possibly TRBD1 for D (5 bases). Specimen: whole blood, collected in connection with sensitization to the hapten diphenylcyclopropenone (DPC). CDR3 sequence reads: CASSLDMGRTEAFF. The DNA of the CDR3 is TGTGCCAGCAGCTTGGATATGGGACGGACTGAAGCTTTCTTT.